A single sample gave rise to the 7 T cell receptor beta chains below, sequenced in a study of blood T cell repertoires in COVID-19. The data were produced by immunoSEQ multiplex PCR, yet TCRdb's version contains in-frame clones alone and is incomplete. Among around 210,000 clones listed, 85% to 90% were seen once. The specimen was peripheral blood. Receptors originate from a man aged 18 to 35 with active or convalescent COVID-19.

In DNA form, the CDR3 reads TGCGCCAGCAGCCCGGGACAGGGATCAGATACGCAGTATTTT. It is translated as CASSPGQGSDTQYF. The gene calls are TRBV5-1 and TRBJ2-3; 9 bases match TRBD1. Trimming took 4 bases from V and 4 from J; bases not matched to a gene: 4. CDR1 and CDR2 (germline): SGHRS, YFSETQ. The CDR3 totals 14 residues.

The chain carries TRBV19 and TRBJ1-5; no clear D gene. V lost 3 bases, J lost 1 base, and 10 bases lay in between. This CDR3 region has 15 residues. The V gene's germline CDR1 is LNHDA and CDR2 SQIVND (reference sequence). CDR3 nucleotides: TGTGCCAGTAGTATCGGCAGAGCGAGCAATCAGCCCCAGCATTTT. Translated, it gives CASSIGRASNQPQHF.

The rearrangement links TRBV7-9 to TRBJ1-6; the match to TRBD1 covers 12 bases. Trimming removed 5 bases from V and 8 bases from J; junction bases left unmatched: 7. Germline CDR1 reads SEHNR; CDR2 reads FQNEAQ (reference sequence). The CDR3 runs to 16 residues. The CDR3: CASSRGTGGAYSPLHF. Written as DNA, the CDR3 is TGTGCCAGCAGCAGAGGGACAGGGGGCGCGTATTCACCCCTCCACTTT.

As to this clone: A junction boundary mismatches the germline segment, possibly from a read error. This same CDR3 is encoded by further DNA sequences in the sample. The chain joins TRBV29-1 to TRBJ1-1; weak D call: TRBD1 (6 bases). CDR1 is SQVTM and CDR2 is ANQGSEA in the germline V gene. CDR3 length: 13 amino acids. The CDR3 loop reads CSVGGHGNTEAFF. The CDR3 DNA follows: TGCAGCGTTGGGGGACACGGGAACACTGAAGCCTTCTTT.

This rearrangement joins TRBV7-9 to TRBJ2-1, with 10 bases lining up with TRBD2. This CDR3 spans 15 amino acids. V lost 5 bases and J lost 3; bases outside the gene matches: 4. Germline CDR1 and CDR2: SEHNR and FQNEAQ (reference sequence). The CDR3 nucleotides are TGTGCCAGCAGCCCTAGCGGGAGTTTCTACAATGAGCAGTTCTTC. Translating it yields CASSPSGSFYNEQFF.

The gene calls are TRBV4-2 and TRBJ2-5; TRBD1 is a possible D gene (5 bases). Trimming took 1 base from V and 2 from J, leaving 11 bases between them. Per germline, CDR1 LGHNA and CDR2 YNFKEQ. This CDR3 is 15 amino acids long. The CDR3 bases are TGTGCCAGCAGCCAAGTGGGTCAGGGACAAGAGACCCAGTACTTC. Protein: CASSQVGQGQETQYF.

The chain carries TRBV19 and TRBJ1-1, with TRBD1 matching 8 bases. Trimming removed 8 bases from V and 5 bases from J; junction bases left unmatched: 13. Germline V lookup: CDR1 LNHDA, CDR2 SQIVND (reference sequence). This CDR3 spans 15 amino acids. Written as DNA, the CDR3 is TGTGCCAGTTACCAGGGGGCCGTCAGGAGGACTGAAGCTTTCTTT. Its translation: CASYQGAVRRTEAFF.